The 20 T cell receptor beta chains listed next were all sequenced from one sample in a study of shared clonotypes between healthy human individuals. Produced via immunoSEQ multiplex PCR; TCRdb's table is partial and in-frame only. The sample includes over a million clones, around 97% of them seen just once. Sequencing used naive CD4+ T cells sorted from blood. The subset: CD45RA+ positively selected. These receptor sequences come from a man under 40 in good health.

The chain recombines TRBV29-1 with TRBJ1-2, with 7 bases aligning to TRBD1. The V gene's germline CDR1 is SQVTM and CDR2 ANQGSEA. V lost 4 bases and J lost 2; bases outside the gene matches: 7. This CDR3 has 14 residues. CDR3 nucleotides: TGCAGCGTTGGGGCCCTACAGGGGAACTATGGCTACACCTTC. The encoded protein is CSVGALQGNYGYTF.

This clone was observed once. This chain uses TRBV6-5 with TRBJ1-1, with 8 bases matching TRBD1. Germline CDR1 MNHEY, CDR2 SVGAGI. V shed 5 bases and J 1 base; nucleotides not matched to a gene: 6. CDR3 length: 15 residues. For the CDR3, the DNA is TGTGCCAGCAGTCCCGACAGGGGACGGAACACTGAAGCTTTCTTT. This translates into CASSPDRGRNTEAFF.

This clone was picked up one time. Other DNA sequences in the sample encode the same CDR3. The chain couples TRBV19 to TRBJ1-5, with 10 bases identical to TRBD1. V shed 3 bases, J shed 4 bases, and the junction held 3 bases outside the gene matches. Germline CDR1 LNHDA, CDR2 SQIVND (reference sequence). The CDR3 has 15 amino acids. The CDR3 nucleotides are TGTGCCAGTAGTATTGACAGGGGGCGAAATCAGCCCCAGCATTTT. Its protein product is CASSIDRGRNQPQHF.

The rearrangement uses TRBV7-9 and TRBJ2-7; 10 bases are a match to TRBD2. V was pared by 5 bases and J by 4 bases, with 8 bases of the junction left unmatched. The germline V gene has CDR1 SEHNR and CDR2 FQNEAQ (reference sequence). There are 15 residues in the CDR3. The CDR3 is CASSTVAGGSYEQYF. The CDR3 DNA is TGTGCCAGCAGCACAGTAGCGGGAGGATCTTACGAGCAGTACTTC.

Note on this clone: A junction boundary mismatches the germline segment, possibly from a read error. The J gene is TRBJ2-2, the V gene TRBV4-1; D perhaps matches TRBD2 (5 bases). Germline values: CDR1 MGHRA, CDR2 YSYEKL. The CDR3 totals 16 residues. This chain's CDR3 is CASTQGNGKNTGELFF. The DNA for the CDR3 is TGCGCCAGCACCCAAGGAAACGGGAAGAACACCGGGGAGCTGTTTTTT.

The rearrangement joins TRBV4-2 to TRBJ1-2; 10 bases line up with TRBD1. V lost 1 base, J lost 14 bases, and 13 bases stayed unmatched. Germline CDR1 and CDR2: LGHNA and YNFKEQ. The CDR3 length is 15 residues. The CDR3 DNA follows: TGTGCCAGCAGCCAAGCGAGGGGGACAGGGGCCTGGATTACCTTC. Protein sequence: CASSQARGTGAWITF.

This sequence joins TRBV7-2 and TRBJ2-1, with unresolved D. Trimming shortened V by 10 bases and J by 0 bases, and 7 bases separated the two germline ends. Germline CDR1 and CDR2: SGHTA and FQGNSA. This CDR3 is built from 12 residues. CDR3 protein: CATAFSYNEQFF. CDR3 bases: TGTGCCACAGCCTTCTCCTACAATGAGCAGTTCTTC.

The chain couples TRBV7-2 to TRBJ2-4, with D possibly matching TRBD2 (5 bases). CDR1 is SGHTA and CDR2 is FQGNSA in the germline V gene. The CDR3 is made up of 19 amino acids. V was pared by 4 bases and J by 1 base, with 23 bases between. The CDR3 DNA sequence: TGTGCCAGCAGCTCGATCCGCCTCGGGGAATATGAGGCCAAAAACATTCAGTACTTC. The encoded protein is CASSSIRLGEYEAKNIQYF.

V is TRBV5-1 and J is TRBJ2-6, with D unclear. The ends were cut back, 6 bases at V and 1 base at J, with 20 bases in the middle. This CDR3 has 18 amino acids. Germline CDR1 is SGHRS and CDR2 is YFSETQ. The CDR3 sequence is CASTPGVGINSGANVLTF. The CDR3 DNA is TGCGCCAGCACCCCGGGTGTGGGCATAAATTCTGGGGCCAACGTCCTGACTTTC.

This clone was counted only a few times. The chain joins TRBV6-5 to TRBJ1-2, with 7 bases that match TRBD1. There are 16 residues in the CDR3. CDR1 and CDR2 (germline): MNHEY, SVGAGI. The junction had 6 bases not matched to a gene; V was cut back by 0 bases and J by 2 bases. CDR3 in amino acids: CASSYSQGGLNYGYTF. The CDR3 region has the DNA TGTGCCAGCAGTTACTCCCAAGGGGGCCTCAACTATGGCTACACCTTC.

The rearrangement links TRBV27 to TRBJ2-5, with 7 bases aligning to TRBD1. After removal of 2 bases from V and 2 bases from J, the junction contained 11 bases not matched to a gene. The CDR3 totals 17 residues. The germline V gene encodes CDR1 MNHEY and CDR2 SMNVEV (reference sequence). For the CDR3, the DNA is TGTGCCAGCAGTTTAGTAGGGGGCCTATCACCACAAGAGACCCAGTACTTC. Its protein is CASSLVGGLSPQETQYF.

Here the CDR3 DNA reads TGTGCCAGCAGCTTTGGAAGGGTGGAGACCCAGTACTTC. This encodes CASSFGRVETQYF. The V gene is TRBV5-6, the J gene TRBJ2-5, with D unclear. The V end lost 2 bases, the J end lost 5 bases, and 10 bases lay between the germline ends. CDR3 length equals 13 residues. The germline CDR1 and CDR2 sequences are SGHDT and YYEEEE.

The gene calls are TRBV28 and TRBJ2-7; 7 bases map to TRBD1. The V gene end was trimmed by 5 bases and the J gene end by 2 bases; junction bases not matched to a gene: 12. The V gene's germline CDR1 is MDHEN and CDR2 SYDVKM. CDR3 length: 16 amino acids. Written as DNA, the CDR3 is TGTGCCAGCAGTCCACAAAGACAGGGCTTTACCTACGAGCAGTACTTC. This encodes CASSPQRQGFTYEQYF.

This sequence joins TRBV10-2 and TRBJ1-1; tentatively, D is TRBD1 (5 bases). The CDR3 loop spans 16 amino acids. V lost 1 base and J lost 3, with 15 bases in between. From germline, CDR1 is WSHSY and CDR2 SAAADI. Here the CDR3 reads CASSELRGIRDTEAFF. CDR3 coding DNA: TGCGCCAGCAGTGAGTTAAGGGGCATTCGGGACACTGAAGCTTTCTTT.

The chain employs TRBV6-1 and TRBJ2-1; D possibly corresponds to TRBD1 (5 bases). Germline V gene data show CDR1 as MNHNS and CDR2 as SASEGT. Trimming removed 6 bases at V and 0 bases at J, with 12 bases between. The CDR3 length is 15 residues. CDR3 sequence: CASRRRQSSYNEQFF. CDR3 coding DNA: TGTGCCAGCAGACGAAGACAGAGCTCCTACAATGAGCAGTTCTTC.

In its sample, this clone was seen once. This rearrangement joins TRBV28 to TRBJ2-5; tentatively, D is TRBD1 (5 bases). This CDR3 comprises 14 residues. V shed 3 bases and J shed 4 bases, with 12 bases lying between them. The V gene's germline CDR1 is MDHEN and CDR2 SYDVKM. Written as DNA, the CDR3 is TGTGCCAGCAGTTTTCGGGCAGGGCGAGAGACCCAGTACTTC. It translates to CASSFRAGRETQYF.

The chain couples TRBV4-3 to TRBJ2-7; weak D call: TRBD1 (5 bases). CDR3 length equals 17 residues. Germline V gene sequence: CDR1 LGHNA, CDR2 YSLEER. V was pared by 0 bases and J by 1 base, with 16 bases between. The CDR3, as DNA: TGCGCCAGCAGCCAAGATCCATTCGACAGCAGATCCTACGAGCAGTACTTC. This codes for CASSQDPFDSRSYEQYF.

The CDR3 here is CASSLSTSAGYNEQFF. DNA of the CDR3: TGCGCCAGCAGCTTGAGTACTAGCGCGGGGTACAATGAGCAGTTCTTC. The chain is built from TRBV5-1 and TRBJ2-1; 7 positions agree with TRBD2. The CDR3 has 16 residues. V was pared by 1 base and J by 4 bases, with 8 bases of the junction left unmatched. In germline, CDR1 is SGHRS, CDR2 YFSETQ. Using reference TRBV5-1 and TRBJ2-1 for the parts outside the CDR3, the full variable domain is KAGVTQTPRYLIKTRGQQVTLSCSPISGHRSVSWYQQTPGQGLQFLFEYFSETQRNKGNFPGRFSGRQFSNSRSEMNVSTLELGDSALYLCASSLSTSAGYNEQFFGPGTRLTVL.

The V and J genes are TRBV5-6 and TRBJ2-3, with 10 bases aligning to TRBD2. Trimming at V came to 3 bases and at J to 1 base, leaving 2 bases not matched to a gene. The CDR3 spans 15 residues. The V gene's germline CDR1 is SGHDT and CDR2 YYEEEE. CDR3: CASSSSGRGTDTQYF. CDR3 nucleotide sequence: TGTGCCAGCAGCTCTAGCGGGAGAGGCACAGATACGCAGTATTTT.

This chain uses TRBV23-1 with TRBJ2-1; 13 bases align to TRBD2. TRBV23-1 is classed as an ORF, of uncertain function. The CDR3 spans 17 residues. Unmatched junction bases numbered 7, after V lost 8 bases and J lost 0 bases. The CDR3 region is CASGTSGISSSYNEQFF. The CDR3 region has the DNA TGCGCCAGCGGGACTAGCGGGATATCAAGCTCCTACAATGAGCAGTTCTTC.